What follows is one T cell receptor beta chain and its context. The data derive from a study of a mutant IDH1 vaccine in newly diagnosed glioma. This CDR3 has 14 residues. CDR1 MNHEY and CDR2 SVGAGI come from the germline V gene. V lost 0 bases, J lost 7 bases, and 10 bases lay in between. Sample time point: baseline, week 1 (first vaccination visit). Sample treatment: pre-vaccination baseline after standard-of-care therapy. Sequenced by immunoSEQ multiplex PCR; TCRdb stores in-frame clones only, minus some. Here the sample spans around 33,000 clones, over 60% being singletons. The chain employs TRBV6-5 and TRBJ1-5, with D perhaps TRBD1 (6 bases). The TCR originated in a man aged 45-65 years with glioma. Some clones in this sample may be carry-over from other donors' samples. The sequencing here drew on peripheral blood mononuclear cells (PBMCs), taken from a glioma patient treated with radiotherapy, temozolomide or both. CDR3 bases: TGTGCCAGCAGTTACTCGGGCAGGGGACAGCCCCAGCATTTT. This sequence encodes CASSYSGRGQPQHF.